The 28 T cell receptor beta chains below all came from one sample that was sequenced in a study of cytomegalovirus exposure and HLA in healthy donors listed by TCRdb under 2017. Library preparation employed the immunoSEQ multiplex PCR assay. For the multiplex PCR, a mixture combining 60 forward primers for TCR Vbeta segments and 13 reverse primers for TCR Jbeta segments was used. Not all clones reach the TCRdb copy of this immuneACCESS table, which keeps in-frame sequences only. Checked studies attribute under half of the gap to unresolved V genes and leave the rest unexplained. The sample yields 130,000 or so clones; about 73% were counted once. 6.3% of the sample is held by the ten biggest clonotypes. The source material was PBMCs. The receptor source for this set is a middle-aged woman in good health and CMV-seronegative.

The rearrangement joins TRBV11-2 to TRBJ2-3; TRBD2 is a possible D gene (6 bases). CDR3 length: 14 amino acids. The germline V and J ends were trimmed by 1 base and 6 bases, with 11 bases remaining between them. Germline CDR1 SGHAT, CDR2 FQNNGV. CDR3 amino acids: CASSLVYGGDTQYF. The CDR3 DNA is TGTGCCAGCAGCTTAGTATATGGGGGGGATACGCAGTATTTT.

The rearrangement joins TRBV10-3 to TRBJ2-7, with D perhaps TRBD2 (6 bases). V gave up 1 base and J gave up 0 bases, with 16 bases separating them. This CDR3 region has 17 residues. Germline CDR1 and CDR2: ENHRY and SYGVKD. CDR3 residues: CAISEFSGTPSSYEQYF. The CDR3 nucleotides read TGTGCCATCAGTGAGTTCTCGGGGACTCCGAGCTCCTACGAGCAGTACTTC.

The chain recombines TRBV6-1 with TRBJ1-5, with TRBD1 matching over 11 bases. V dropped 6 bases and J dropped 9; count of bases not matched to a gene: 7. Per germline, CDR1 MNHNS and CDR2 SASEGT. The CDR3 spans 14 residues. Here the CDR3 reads CASSADRGLRPQHF. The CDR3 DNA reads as TGTGCCAGCAGCGCGGACAGGGGGCTTAGGCCCCAGCATTTT.

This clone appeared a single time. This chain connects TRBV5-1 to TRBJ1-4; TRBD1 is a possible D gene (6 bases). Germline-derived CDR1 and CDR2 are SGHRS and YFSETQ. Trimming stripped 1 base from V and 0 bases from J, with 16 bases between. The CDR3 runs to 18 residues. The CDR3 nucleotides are TGCGCCAGCAGCTTGAACCCCCCGGACAGTGCAACTAATGAAAAACTGTTTTTT. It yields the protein CASSLNPPDSATNEKLFF.

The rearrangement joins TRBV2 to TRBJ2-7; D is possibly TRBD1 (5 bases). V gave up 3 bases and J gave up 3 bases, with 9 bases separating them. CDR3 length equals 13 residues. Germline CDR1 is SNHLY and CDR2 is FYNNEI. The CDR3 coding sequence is TGTGCCAGCAGTGAGGGGCCCCACTACGAGCAGTACTTC. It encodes CASSEGPHYEQYF. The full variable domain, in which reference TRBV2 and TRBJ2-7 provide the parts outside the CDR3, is EPEVTQTPSHQVTQMGQEVILRCVPISNHLYFYWYRQILGQKVEFLVSFYNNEISEKSEIFDDQFSVERPDGSNFTLKIRSTKLEDSAMYFCASSEGPHYEQYFGPGTRLTVT.

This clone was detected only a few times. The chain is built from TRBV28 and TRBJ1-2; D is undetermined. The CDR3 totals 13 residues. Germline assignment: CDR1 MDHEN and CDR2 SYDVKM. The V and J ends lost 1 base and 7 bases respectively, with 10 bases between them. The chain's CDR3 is CASSLFGSRGYTF. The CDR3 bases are TGTGCCAGCAGTTTATTCGGGAGCCGTGGCTACACCTTC.

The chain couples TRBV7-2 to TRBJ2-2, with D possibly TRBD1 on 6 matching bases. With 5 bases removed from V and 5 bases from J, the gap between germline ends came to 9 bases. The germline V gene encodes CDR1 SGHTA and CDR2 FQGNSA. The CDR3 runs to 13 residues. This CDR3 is CASSLDRTGELFF. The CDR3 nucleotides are TGTGCCAGCAGCCTCGACAGGACCGGGGAGCTGTTTTTT.

This chain's CDR3 is CASRKPYKHSLSVTDTQYF. CDR3 coding DNA: TGTGCCAGCCGCAAGCCTTATAAACACAGCTTAAGTGTGACAGATACGCAGTATTTT. This sequence joins TRBV11-1 and TRBJ2-3, with D hard to call. The CDR3 runs 19 residues. The germline V gene has CDR1 SGHAT and CDR2 FQDESV (reference sequence). The V and J ends lost 8 bases and 3 bases respectively, with 30 bases between them.

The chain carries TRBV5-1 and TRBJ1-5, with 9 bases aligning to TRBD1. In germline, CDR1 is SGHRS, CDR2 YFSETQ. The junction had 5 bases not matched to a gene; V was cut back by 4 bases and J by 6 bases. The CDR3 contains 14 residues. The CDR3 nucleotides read TGCGCCAGCAGCCCGACAGGGGGTGGTCAGCCCCAGCATTTT. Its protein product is CASSPTGGGQPQHF.

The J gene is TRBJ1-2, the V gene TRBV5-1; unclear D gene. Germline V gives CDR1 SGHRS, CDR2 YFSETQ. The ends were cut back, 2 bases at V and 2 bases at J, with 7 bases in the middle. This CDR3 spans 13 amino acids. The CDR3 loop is CASSFPENYGYTF. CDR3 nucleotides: TGCGCCAGCAGCTTTCCGGAGAACTATGGCTACACCTTC.

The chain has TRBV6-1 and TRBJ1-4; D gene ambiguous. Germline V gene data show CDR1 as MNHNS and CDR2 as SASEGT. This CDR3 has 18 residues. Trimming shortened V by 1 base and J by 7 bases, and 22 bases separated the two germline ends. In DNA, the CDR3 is TGTGCCAGCAGTGAAGAGGCAGTCAAGTTTGAAGGCGGTGAAAAACTGTTTTTT. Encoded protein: CASSEEAVKFEGGEKLFF.

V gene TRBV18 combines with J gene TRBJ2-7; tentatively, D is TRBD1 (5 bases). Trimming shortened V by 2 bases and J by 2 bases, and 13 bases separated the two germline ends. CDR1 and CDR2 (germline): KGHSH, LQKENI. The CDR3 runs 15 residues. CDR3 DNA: TGTGCCAGCTCACCAGGGGCCTCGGCCACCTACGAGCAGTACTTC. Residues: CASSPGASATYEQYF.

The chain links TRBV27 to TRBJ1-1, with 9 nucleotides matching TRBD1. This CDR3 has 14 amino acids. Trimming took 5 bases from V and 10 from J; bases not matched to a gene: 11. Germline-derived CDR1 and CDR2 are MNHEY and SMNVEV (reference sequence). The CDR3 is CASSPIGTGILAFF. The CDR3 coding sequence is TGTGCCAGCAGTCCAATCGGGACAGGGATCTTAGCTTTCTTT.

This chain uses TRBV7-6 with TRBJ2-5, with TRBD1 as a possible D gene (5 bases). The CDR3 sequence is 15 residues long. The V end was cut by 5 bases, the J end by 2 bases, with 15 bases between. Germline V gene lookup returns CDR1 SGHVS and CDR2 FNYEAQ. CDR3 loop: CASSRARTSQETQYF. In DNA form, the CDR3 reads TGTGCCAGCAGCCGGGCCCGGACATCACAAGAGACCCAGTACTTC.

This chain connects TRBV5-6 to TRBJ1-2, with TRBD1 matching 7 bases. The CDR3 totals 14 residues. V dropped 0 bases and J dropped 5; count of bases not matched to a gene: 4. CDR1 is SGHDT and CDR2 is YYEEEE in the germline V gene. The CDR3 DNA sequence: TGTGCCAGCAGCTTGGACAGGGGAAGATATGGCTACACCTTC. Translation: CASSLDRGRYGYTF.

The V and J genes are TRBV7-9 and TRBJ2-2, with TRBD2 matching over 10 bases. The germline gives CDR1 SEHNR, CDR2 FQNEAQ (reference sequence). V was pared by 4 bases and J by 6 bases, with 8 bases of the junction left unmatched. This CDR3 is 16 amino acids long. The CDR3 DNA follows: TGTGCCAGCAGCTCGGGACTAGCGAGGAGAGCCGGGGAGCTGTTTTTT. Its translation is CASSSGLARRAGELFF.

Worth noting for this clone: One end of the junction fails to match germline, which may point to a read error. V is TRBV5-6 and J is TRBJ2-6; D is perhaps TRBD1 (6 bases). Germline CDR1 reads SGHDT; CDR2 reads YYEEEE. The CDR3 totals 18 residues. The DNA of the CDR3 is TGTGCCAGCAGCCCCCCTTTGGGGGCAGGATGGGTGGCCAACGGCCTGACTTTC. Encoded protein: CASSPPLGAGWVANGLTF.

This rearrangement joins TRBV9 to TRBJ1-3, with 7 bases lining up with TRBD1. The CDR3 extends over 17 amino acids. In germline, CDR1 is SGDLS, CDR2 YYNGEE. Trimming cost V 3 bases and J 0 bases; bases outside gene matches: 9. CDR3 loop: CASSEGVGTASGNTIYF. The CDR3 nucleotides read TGTGCCAGCAGCGAGGGGGTTGGGACAGCCTCTGGAAACACCATATATTTT.

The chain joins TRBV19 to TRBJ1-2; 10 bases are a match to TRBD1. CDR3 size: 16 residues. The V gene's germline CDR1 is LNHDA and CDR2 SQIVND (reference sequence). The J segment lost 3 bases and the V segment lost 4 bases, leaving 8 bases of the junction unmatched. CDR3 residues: CASSKKTGGFHYGYTF. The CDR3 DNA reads TGTGCCAGTAGTAAGAAGACAGGGGGCTTTCACTATGGCTACACCTTC.

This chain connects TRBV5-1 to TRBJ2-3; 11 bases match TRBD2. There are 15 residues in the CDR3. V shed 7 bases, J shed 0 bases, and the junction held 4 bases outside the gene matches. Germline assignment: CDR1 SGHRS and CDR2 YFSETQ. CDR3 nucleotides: TGCGCCAGCCTAGCGGGAGGTTCGAGCACAGATACGCAGTATTTT. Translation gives CASLAGGSSTDTQYF. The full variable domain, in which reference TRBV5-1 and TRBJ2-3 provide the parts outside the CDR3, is KAGVTQTPRYLIKTRGQQVTLSCSPISGHRSVSWYQQTPGQGLQFLFEYFSETQRNKGNFPGRFSGRQFSNSRSEMNVSTLELGDSALYLCASLAGGSSTDTQYFGPGTRLTVL.

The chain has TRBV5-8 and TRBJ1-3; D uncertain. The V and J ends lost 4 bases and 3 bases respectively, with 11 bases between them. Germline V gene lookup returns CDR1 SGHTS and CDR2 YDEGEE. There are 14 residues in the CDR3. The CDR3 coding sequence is TGTGCCAGCAGCACTCGGAGGGATGGAAACACCATATATTTT. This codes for CASSTRRDGNTIYF.

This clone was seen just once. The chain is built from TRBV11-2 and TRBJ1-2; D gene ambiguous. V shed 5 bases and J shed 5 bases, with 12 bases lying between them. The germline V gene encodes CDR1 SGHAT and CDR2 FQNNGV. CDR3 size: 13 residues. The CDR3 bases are TGTGCCAGCAGCCTCCCCTTCCGGTATGGCTACACCTTC. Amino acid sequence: CASSLPFRYGYTF.

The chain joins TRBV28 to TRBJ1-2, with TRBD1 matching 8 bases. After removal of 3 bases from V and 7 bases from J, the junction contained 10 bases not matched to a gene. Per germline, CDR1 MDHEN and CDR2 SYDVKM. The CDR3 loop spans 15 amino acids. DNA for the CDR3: TGTGCCAGCAGTTTCGGACAGGGCTATCGTAGTGGCTACACCTTC. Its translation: CASSFGQGYRSGYTF.

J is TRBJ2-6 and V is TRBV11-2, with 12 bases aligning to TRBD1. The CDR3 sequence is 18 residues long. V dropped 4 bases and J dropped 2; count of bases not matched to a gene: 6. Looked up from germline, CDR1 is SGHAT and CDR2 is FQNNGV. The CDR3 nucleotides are TGTGCCAGCAGCTACCGGGACAGGGGGCTTGCTGGGGCCAACGTCCTGACTTTC. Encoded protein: CASSYRDRGLAGANVLTF.

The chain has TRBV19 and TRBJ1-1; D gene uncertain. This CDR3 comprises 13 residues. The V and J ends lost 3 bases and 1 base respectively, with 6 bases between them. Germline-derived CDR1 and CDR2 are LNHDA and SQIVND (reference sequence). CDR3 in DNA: TGTGCCAGTAGTATTGGCCGGAACACTGAAGCTTTCTTT. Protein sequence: CASSIGRNTEAFF.

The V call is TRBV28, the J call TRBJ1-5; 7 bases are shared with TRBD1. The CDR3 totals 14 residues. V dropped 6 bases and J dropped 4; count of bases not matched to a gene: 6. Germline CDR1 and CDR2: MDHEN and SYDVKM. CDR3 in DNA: TGTGCCAGCAGCACCGGGACAGCTAATCAGCCCCAGCATTTT. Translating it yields CASSTGTANQPQHF.

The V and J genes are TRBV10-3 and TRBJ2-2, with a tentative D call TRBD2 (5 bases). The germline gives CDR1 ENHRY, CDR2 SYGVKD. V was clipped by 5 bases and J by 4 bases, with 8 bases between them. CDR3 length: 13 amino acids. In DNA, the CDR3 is TGTGCCATCAGTCGGGATTCCACCGGGGAGCTGTTTTTT. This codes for CAISRDSTGELFF.

The CDR3: CASSLRGQGDEAFF. The CDR3 DNA sequence: TGTGCCAGCAGCTTAAGAGGACAGGGCGATGAAGCTTTCTTT. The chain couples TRBV7-3 to TRBJ1-1, with 8 bases aligning to TRBD1. CDR1 is SGHTA and CDR2 is FQGTGA in the germline V gene. Unmatched junction bases numbered 5, after V lost 1 base and J lost 7 bases. This CDR3 has 14 residues.